This passage covers 12 T cell receptor beta chains from one sample sequenced in a study of technical replicates of blood from a few donors. Assay: immunoSEQ multiplex PCR; the TCRdb copy retains only in-frame clones and omits some. Among about 72,000 clones, 95% were seen once, and the ten largest hold 0.24%. Sequenced input: T cells isolated from PBMCs. All receptors come from a human donor in good health.

This clone was observed a single time. The gene calls are TRBV28 and TRBJ2-1; TRBD1 matches at 10 bases. The germline V gene has CDR1 MDHEN and CDR2 SYDVKM. The junction had 9 bases not matched to a gene; V was cut back by 3 bases and J by 7 bases. The CDR3 is 16 amino acids. CDR3 nucleotides: TGTGCCAGCAGTTTGGCCGTGGGACAGGGGACAAATGAGCAGTTCTTC. The encoded protein is CASSLAVGQGTNEQFF.

The V and J genes are TRBV5-8 and TRBJ1-5; weak D call: TRBD1 (5 bases). The CDR3 length is 14 residues. In germline, CDR1 is SGHTS, CDR2 YDEGEE. V lost 5 bases, J lost 3 bases, and 12 bases lay in between. The CDR3 here is CASRAGWDNQPQHF. CDR3 DNA: TGTGCCAGCAGAGCAGGGTGGGACAATCAGCCCCAGCATTTT.

This chain links TRBV5-1 with TRBJ2-5; 8 nucleotides agree with TRBD2. The ends lost 1 base at V and 5 bases at J; junction bases unmatched: 4. Germline-derived CDR1 and CDR2 are SGHRS and YFSETQ. This CDR3 region has 14 residues. This CDR3 reads CASSLYGGRETQYF. As DNA, the CDR3 is TGCGCCAGCAGCTTGTACGGCGGGAGGGAGACCCAGTACTTC. The whole variable domain, remainder taken from reference TRBV5-1 and TRBJ2-5, is KAGVTQTPRYLIKTRGQQVTLSCSPISGHRSVSWYQQTPGQGLQFLFEYFSETQRNKGNFPGRFSGRQFSNSRSEMNVSTLELGDSALYLCASSLYGGRETQYFGPGTRLLVL.

The V and J genes are TRBV5-1 and TRBJ2-7, with D hard to call. Trimming pared 0 bases from V and 0 bases from J, leaving 4 bases between. In germline, CDR1 is SGHRS, CDR2 YFSETQ. The length of the CDR3 is 13 residues. CDR3 residues: CASSLGSSYEQYF. The CDR3 bases are TGCGCCAGCAGCTTGGGCAGCTCCTACGAGCAGTACTTC.

This chain links TRBV6-5 with TRBJ2-7; D gene ambiguous. The germline gives CDR1 MNHEY, CDR2 SVGAGI. The V gene lost 6 bases and the J gene lost 3 bases, with 15 bases spanning the gap. CDR3 length: 14 amino acids. The CDR3 coding sequence is TGTGCCAGCAGCACATACAGCTTAGTCTACGAGCAGTACTTC. Encoded protein: CASSTYSLVYEQYF.

The rearrangement joins TRBV4-1 to TRBJ2-6; 7 nucleotides agree with TRBD1. Germline assignment: CDR1 MGHRA and CDR2 YSYEKL. J lost 0 bases, V lost 3 bases, and 5 bases had no gene match. The length of the CDR3 is 17 residues. The CDR3 bases are TGCGCCAGCAGCCACCGGGACAGCCTCTCTGGGGCCAACGTCCTGACTTTC. This translates into CASSHRDSLSGANVLTF.

The V and J genes are TRBV25-1 and TRBJ2-5, with TRBD1 matching 7 bases. There are 15 residues in the CDR3. Per germline, CDR1 MGHDK and CDR2 SYGVNS. V gave up 1 base and J gave up 5 bases; unmatched junction bases: 7. The CDR3 region has the DNA TGTGCCAGCAGTGAATCGGGCAGGGGGATCGAGACCCAGTACTTC. Protein product: CASSESGRGIETQYF.

This CDR3 is CASSPGPGNTIYF. DNA of the CDR3: TGCGCCAGCAGCCCAGGCCCTGGAAACACCATATATTTT. J is TRBJ1-3 and V is TRBV5-1; D unresolved. Germline CDR1 and CDR2: SGHRS and YFSETQ. V dropped 4 bases and J dropped 2 bases, with 7 bases sitting between them. This CDR3 has 13 amino acids. The variable domain in full, with the rest retrieved from reference TRBV5-1 and TRBJ1-3, is KAGVTQTPRYLIKTRGQQVTLSCSPISGHRSVSWYQQTPGQGLQFLFEYFSETQRNKGNFPGRFSGRQFSNSRSEMNVSTLELGDSALYLCASSPGPGNTIYFGEGSWLTVV.

The chain uses TRBV7-8 and TRBJ2-7; D remains unclear. The CDR3 totals 14 residues. V was pared by 1 base and J by 2 bases, with 9 bases between. Germline CDR1 SGHVS, CDR2 FQNEAQ. In DNA, the CDR3 is TGTGCCAGCAGCTTAGTAGGCGGCCCCTACGAGCAGTACTTC. This translates into CASSLVGGPYEQYF.

The chain is built from TRBV28 and TRBJ2-7; the match to TRBD2 covers 15 bases. CDR1 and CDR2 (germline): MDHEN, SYDVKM. The trim removed 6 bases at V and 3 bases at J, leaving 3 bases unmatched. The CDR3 loop spans 15 amino acids. CDR3: CASRTGLAGGYEQYF. CDR3 sequence (DNA): TGTGCCAGCAGAACGGGACTAGCGGGGGGCTACGAGCAGTACTTC.

This rearrangement joins TRBV28 to TRBJ1-1; D ambiguous. The CDR3 length is 13 residues. CDR1 is MDHEN, CDR2 SYDVKM, per germline. V was cut by 1 base and J by 1 base, with 4 bases left in between. DNA for the CDR3: TGTGCCAGCAGTTTATCCGGGAACACTGAAGCTTTCTTT. Protein: CASSLSGNTEAFF.

The chain uses TRBV5-1 and TRBJ2-5, with a tentative D call TRBD2 (6 bases). Germline V gives CDR1 SGHRS, CDR2 YFSETQ. The V and J ends lost 4 bases and 5 bases respectively, with 24 bases between them. The CDR3 has 17 amino acids. CDR3 residues: CASSRWGSGQEGETQYF. The CDR3 DNA reads as TGCGCCAGCAGCAGGTGGGGTAGCGGTCAGGAAGGGGAGACCCAGTACTTC.